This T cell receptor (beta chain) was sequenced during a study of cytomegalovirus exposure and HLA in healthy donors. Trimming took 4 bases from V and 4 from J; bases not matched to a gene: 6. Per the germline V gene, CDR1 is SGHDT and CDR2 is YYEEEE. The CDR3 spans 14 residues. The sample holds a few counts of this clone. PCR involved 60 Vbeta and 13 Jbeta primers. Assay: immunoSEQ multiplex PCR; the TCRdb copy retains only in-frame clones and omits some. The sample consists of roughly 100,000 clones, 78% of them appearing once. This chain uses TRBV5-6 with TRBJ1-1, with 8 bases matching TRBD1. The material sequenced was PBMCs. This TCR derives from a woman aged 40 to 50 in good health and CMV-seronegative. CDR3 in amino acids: CASSQDRVGTEAFF. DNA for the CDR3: TGTGCCAGCAGCCAGGACAGGGTAGGCACTGAAGCTTTCTTT.